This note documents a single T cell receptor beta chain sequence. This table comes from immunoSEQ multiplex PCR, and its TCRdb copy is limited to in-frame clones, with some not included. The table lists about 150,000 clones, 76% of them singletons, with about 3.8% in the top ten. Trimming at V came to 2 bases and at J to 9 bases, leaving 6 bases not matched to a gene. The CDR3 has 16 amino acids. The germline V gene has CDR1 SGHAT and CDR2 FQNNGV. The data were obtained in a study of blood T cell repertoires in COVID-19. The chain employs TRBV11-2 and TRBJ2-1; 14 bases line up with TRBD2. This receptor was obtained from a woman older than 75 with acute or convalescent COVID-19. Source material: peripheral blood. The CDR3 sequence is CASSLRTSGRIGEQFF. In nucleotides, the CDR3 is TGTGCCAGCAGCTTAAGGACTAGCGGGAGGATCGGTGAGCAGTTCTTC.